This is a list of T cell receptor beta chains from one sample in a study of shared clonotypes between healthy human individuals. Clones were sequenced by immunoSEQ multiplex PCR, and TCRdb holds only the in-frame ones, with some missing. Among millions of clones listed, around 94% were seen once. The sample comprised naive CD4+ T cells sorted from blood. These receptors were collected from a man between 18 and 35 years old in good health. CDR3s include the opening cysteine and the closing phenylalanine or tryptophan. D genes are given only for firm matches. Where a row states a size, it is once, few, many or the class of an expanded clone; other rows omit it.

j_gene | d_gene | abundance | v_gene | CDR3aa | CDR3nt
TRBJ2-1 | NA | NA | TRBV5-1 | CASDLEGATYNEQFF | TGCGCCAGTGACCTGGAGGGAGCGACCTACAATGAGCAGTTCTTC
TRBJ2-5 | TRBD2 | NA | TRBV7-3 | CASSSTSGGQETQYF | TGTGCCAGCAGCTCGACTAGCGGGGGGCAAGAGACCCAGTACTTC
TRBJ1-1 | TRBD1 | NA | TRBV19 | CASSYRGLVTEAFF | TGTGCCAGTAGTTACAGGGGGCTGGTTACTGAAGCTTTCTTT
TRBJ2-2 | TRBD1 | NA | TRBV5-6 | CASSLVGTGTTGELFF | TGTGCCAGCAGCTTGGTTGGGACAGGGACCACCGGGGAGCTGTTTTTT
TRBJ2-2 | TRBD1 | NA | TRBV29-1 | CSVGWDRVAGELFF | TGCAGCGTTGGATGGGACAGGGTTGCCGGGGAGCTGTTTTTT
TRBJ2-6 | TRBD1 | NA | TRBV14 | CASSPRQGAAGANVLTF | TGTGCCAGCAGCCCTCGACAGGGGGCGGCTGGGGCCAACGTCCTGACTTTC
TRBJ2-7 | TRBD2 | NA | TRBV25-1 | CASSDAGVYEQYF | TGTGCCAGCAGTGATGCGGGAGTTTACGAGCAGTACTTC
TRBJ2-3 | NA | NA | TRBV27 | CASSHTDTQYF | TGTGCCAGCAGTCACACAGATACGCAGTATTTT
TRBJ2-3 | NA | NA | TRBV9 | CASSAVGRAGTDTQYF | TGTGCCAGCAGCGCTGTGGGGAGAGCGGGCACAGATACGCAGTATTTT
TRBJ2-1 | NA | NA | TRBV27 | CASSLRLGQAEGEQFF | TGTGCCAGCAGTTTACGCCTAGGGCAGGCCGAGGGTGAGCAGTTCTTC
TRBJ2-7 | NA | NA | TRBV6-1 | CASTSEGLSSYEQYF | TGTGCCAGCACTTCAGAGGGGCTAAGCTCCTACGAGCAGTACTTC
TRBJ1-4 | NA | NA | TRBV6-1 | CASSEQGVGEKLFF | TGTGCCAGCAGTGAACAAGGTGTAGGTGAAAAACTGTTTTTT
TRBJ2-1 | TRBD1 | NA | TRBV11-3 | CASSSGDSMGNEQFF | TGTGCCAGCAGTTCCGGGGACAGTATGGGCAATGAGCAGTTCTTC
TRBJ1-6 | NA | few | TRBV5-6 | CASSTGTVKGSPLHF | TGTGCCAGCAGCACCGGGACCGTTAAGGGTTCACCCCTCCACTTT
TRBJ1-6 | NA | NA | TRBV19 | CASSITGLASPLHF | TGTGCCAGTAGTATAACAGGGCTCGCTTCACCCCTCCACTTT
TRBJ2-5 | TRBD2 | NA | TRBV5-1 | CASSPPSGQETQYF | TGCGCCAGCAGCCCTCCTAGCGGCCAAGAGACCCAGTACTTC
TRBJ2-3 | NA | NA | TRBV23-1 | CASVPPAIGLDTQYF | TGCGCCAGCGTCCCCCCAGCTATCGGGCTGGATACGCAGTATTTT
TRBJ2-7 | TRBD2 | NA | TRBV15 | CATSREAAGGPLYEQYF | TGTGCCACCAGCAGAGAGGCCGCGGGAGGTCCCCTCTACGAGCAGTACTTC
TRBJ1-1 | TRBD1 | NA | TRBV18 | CASSERTGNTEAFF | TGTGCCAGCTCAGAAAGGACAGGGAACACTGAAGCTTTCTTT
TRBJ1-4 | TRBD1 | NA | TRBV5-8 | CASSLDGTGVGEKLFF | TGTGCCAGCAGCTTGGATGGGACAGGGGTAGGGGAAAAACTGTTTTTT
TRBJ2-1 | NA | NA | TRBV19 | CASSVNNEQFF | TGTGCCAGTAGTGTGAACAATGAGCAGTTCTTC
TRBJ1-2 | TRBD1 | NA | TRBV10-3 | CAISDLQGTNLRGYTF | TGTGCCATCAGTGACCTACAGGGGACAAACTTGCGGGGCTACACCTTC
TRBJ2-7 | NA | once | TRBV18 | CASSPGGPPGQYF | TGTGCCAGCTCACCAGGGGGACCGCCCGGGCAGTACTTC
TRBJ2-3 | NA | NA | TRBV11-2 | CASSDWAQWDTQYF | TGTGCCAGCAGCGATTGGGCCCAATGGGATACGCAGTATTTT
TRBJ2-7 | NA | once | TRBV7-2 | CASSATGLTYEQYF | TGTGCCAGCAGCGCTACCGGGTTAACCTACGAGCAGTACTTC
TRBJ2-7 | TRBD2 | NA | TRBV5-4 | CASSSGGMVYEQYF | TGTGCCAGCAGCTCGGGGGGAATGGTATACGAGCAGTACTTC
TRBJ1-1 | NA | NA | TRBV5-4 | CASRREDSGAFF | TGTGCCAGCAGGAGAGAGGACAGTGGAGCTTTCTTT
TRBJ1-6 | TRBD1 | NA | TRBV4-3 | CASSQVYFGGQVKRGKSSPLHF | TGCGCCAGCAGCCAAGTTTATTTCGGTGGACAGGTTAAGAGGGGCAAATCTTCACCCCTCCACTTT
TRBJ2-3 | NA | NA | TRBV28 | CASSSGGLSTDTQYF | TGTGCCAGCAGCTCAGGGGGACTTAGCACAGATACGCAGTATTTT
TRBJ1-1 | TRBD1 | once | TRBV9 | CASSAGTGETEAFF | TGTGCCAGCAGCGCCGGGACAGGGGAGACTGAAGCTTTCTTT
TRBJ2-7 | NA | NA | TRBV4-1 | CASSQDSSASSYEQYF | TGCGCCAGCAGCCAAGATTCCAGCGCAAGCTCCTACGAGCAGTACTTC
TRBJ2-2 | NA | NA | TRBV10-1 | CATRDSPTGELFF | TGCGCCACCCGGGACTCTCCCACCGGGGAGCTGTTTTTT
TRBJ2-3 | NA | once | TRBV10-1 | CASSESAAGGTDTQYF | TGCGCCAGCAGTGAGTCGGCGGCGGGCGGAACAGATACGCAGTATTTT
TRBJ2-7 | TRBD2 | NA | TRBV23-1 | CASRHRAGYEQYF | TGCGCCAGCCGCCACCGAGCGGGGTACGAGCAGTACTTC
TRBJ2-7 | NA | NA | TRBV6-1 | CASSEEGQSHFPYEQYF | TGTGCCAGCAGTGAGGAGGGACAGTCGCATTTCCCCTACGAGCAGTACTTC
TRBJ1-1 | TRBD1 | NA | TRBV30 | CASGQGRDTEAFF | TGTGCCTCGGGACAGGGGAGGGACACTGAAGCTTTCTTT
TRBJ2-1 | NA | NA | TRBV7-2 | CASLPPASVFGYNEQFF | TGTGCCAGCCTCCCCCCCGCTAGCGTCTTTGGATACAATGAGCAGTTCTTC
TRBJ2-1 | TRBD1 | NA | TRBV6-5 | CASSWGQAGDNEQFF | TGTGCCAGCAGTTGGGGACAGGCCGGGGACAATGAGCAGTTCTTC
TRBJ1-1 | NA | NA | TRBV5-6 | CASSLSTEAFF | TGTGCCAGCAGCTTGAGCACTGAAGCTTTCTTT
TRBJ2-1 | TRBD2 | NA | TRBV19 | CASSLRGLAGDEQFF | TGTGCCAGTTCCTTGAGAGGTCTAGCGGGCGATGAGCAGTTCTTC
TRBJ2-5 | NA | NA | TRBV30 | CAWSGYVGQRETQYF | TGTGCCTGGAGTGGGTACGTGGGGCAGAGGGAGACCCAGTACTTC
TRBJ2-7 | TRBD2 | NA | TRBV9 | CASSVGLAGPRYEQYF | TGTGCCAGCAGCGTGGGACTAGCGGGACCCCGCTACGAGCAGTACTTC
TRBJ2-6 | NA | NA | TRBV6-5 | CASSRYNSGANVLTF | TGTGCCAGCAGCCGGTATAACTCTGGGGCCAACGTCCTGACTTTC
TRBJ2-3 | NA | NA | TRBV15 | CATSREGRGGTDTQYF | TGTGCCACCAGCAGAGAAGGACGGGGAGGCACAGATACGCAGTATTTT
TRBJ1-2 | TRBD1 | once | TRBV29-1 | CSVGQGRDSGYTF | TGCAGCGTTGGGCAGGGACGGGACAGCGGCTACACCTTC
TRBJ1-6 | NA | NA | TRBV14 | CASSQGAGHWNSPLHF | TGTGCCAGCAGCCAAGGGGCAGGACATTGGAATTCACCCCTCCACTTT
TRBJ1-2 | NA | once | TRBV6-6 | CASTVDKYYGYTF | TGTGCCAGCACCGTCGACAAGTACTATGGCTACACCTTC
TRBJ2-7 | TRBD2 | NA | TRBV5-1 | CASRLAGGVAYEQYF | TGCGCCAGCAGGCTAGCGGGAGGGGTAGCCTACGAGCAGTACTTC
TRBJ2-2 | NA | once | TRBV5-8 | CASSFQGRFTGELFF | TGTGCCAGCAGCTTTCAGGGCAGGTTCACCGGGGAGCTGTTTTTT
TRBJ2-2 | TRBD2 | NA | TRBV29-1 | CSVEKASGTGELFF | TGCAGCGTTGAAAAGGCTAGCGGCACCGGGGAGCTGTTTTTT
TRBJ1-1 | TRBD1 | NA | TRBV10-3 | CAIRTGGNTEAFF | TGTGCCATTAGGACAGGGGGGAACACTGAAGCTTTCTTT
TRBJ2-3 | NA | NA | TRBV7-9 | CASSLTQGITDTQYF | TGTGCCAGCAGCTTAACCCAGGGAATCACAGATACGCAGTATTTT
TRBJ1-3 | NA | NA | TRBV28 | CASSLAGASSGNTIYF | TGTGCCAGCAGTCTTGCAGGGGCATCCTCTGGAAACACCATATATTTT
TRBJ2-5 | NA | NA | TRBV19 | CASSTKSGAIQETQYF | TGTGCCAGTAGTACTAAGAGCGGAGCGATCCAAGAGACCCAGTACTTC
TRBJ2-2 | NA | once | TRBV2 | CASRDSRDTGELFF | TGTGCCAGCAGAGACTCCAGGGACACCGGGGAGCTGTTTTTT
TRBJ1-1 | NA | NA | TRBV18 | CASSPSATHTEAFF | TGTGCCAGCTCACCCTCGGCGACCCACACTGAAGCTTTCTTT
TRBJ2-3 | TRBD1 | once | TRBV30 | CAWSFGQGDTDTQYF | TGTGCCTGGAGCTTCGGACAGGGGGACACAGATACGCAGTATTTT
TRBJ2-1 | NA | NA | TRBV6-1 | CASSEVGANEQFF | TGTGCCAGCAGTGAGGTGGGGGCCAATGAGCAGTTCTTC
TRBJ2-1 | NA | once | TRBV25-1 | CASSEGGGPSSYNEQFF | TGTGCCAGCAGTGAGGGGGGAGGTCCGAGCTCCTACAATGAGCAGTTCTTC